The TCR beta chain described here comes from a study of response to subunit inactivated influenza vaccine. Study-level points and caveats: Authors suggested few new T cells are recruited by each seasonal influenza vaccination.

A few counts support this clonotype. What it recognizes is unknown. The CDR3 sequence is 15 residues long. Looked up from germline, CDR1 is DFQATT and CDR2 is SNEGSKA (reference sequence). The V end was cut by 3 bases, the J end by 4 bases, with 15 bases between. TCRdb reanalysed the RT-PCR reads using MiXCR and keeps one entry per CDR3 protein. Of 800,000 to 1,000,000 distinct CDR3 sequences detected, around 20% appear once; the ten largest clones hold about 10%. This clonotype was obtained from a man between 45 and 60 years old who received an inactivated influenza vaccine. This specimen was PBMCs from blood, taken more than 4 days after vaccination. The chain links TRBV20-1 to TRBJ2-2; weak D call: TRBD1 (5 bases). The CDR3 sequence: CSASTGIGFTGELFF. CDR3 DNA: TGCAGTGCTAGTACAGGAATAGGGTTCACCGGGGAGCTGTTTTTT.